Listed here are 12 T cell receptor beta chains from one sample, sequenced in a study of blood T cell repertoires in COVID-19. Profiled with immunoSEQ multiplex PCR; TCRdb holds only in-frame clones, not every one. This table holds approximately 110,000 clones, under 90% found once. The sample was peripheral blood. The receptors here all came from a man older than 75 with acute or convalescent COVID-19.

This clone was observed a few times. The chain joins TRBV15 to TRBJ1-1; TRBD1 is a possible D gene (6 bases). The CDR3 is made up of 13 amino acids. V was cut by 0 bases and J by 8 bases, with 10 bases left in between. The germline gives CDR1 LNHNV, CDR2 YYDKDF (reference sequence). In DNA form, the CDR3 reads TGTGCCACCAGCAGAGACTTTCAGGGGGAAGCTTTCTTT. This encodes CATSRDFQGEAFF.

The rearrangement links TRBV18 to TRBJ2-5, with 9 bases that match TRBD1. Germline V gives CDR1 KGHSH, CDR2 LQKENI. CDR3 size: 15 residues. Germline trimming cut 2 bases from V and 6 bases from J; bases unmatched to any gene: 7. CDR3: CASSPMTGGRQTQYF. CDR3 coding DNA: TGTGCCAGCTCACCAATGACAGGGGGTAGGCAGACCCAGTACTTC. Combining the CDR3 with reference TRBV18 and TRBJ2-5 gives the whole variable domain NAGVMQNPRHLVRRRGQEARLRCSPMKGHSHVYWYRQLPEEGLKFMVYLQKENIIDESGMPKERFSAEFPKEGPSILRIQQVVRGDSAAYFCASSPMTGGRQTQYFGPGTRLLVL.

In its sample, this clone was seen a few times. CDR3 nucleotides: TGTGCCAGCAGTCGCGGCGGGGGTGAAAAACTGTTTTTT. Its protein is CASSRGGGEKLFF. The chain has TRBV27 and TRBJ1-4; D possibly corresponds to TRBD1 (5 bases). Trimming removed 5 bases at V and 7 bases at J, with 11 bases between. This CDR3 is built from 13 residues. The germline CDR1 and CDR2 sequences are MNHEY and SMNVEV (reference sequence).

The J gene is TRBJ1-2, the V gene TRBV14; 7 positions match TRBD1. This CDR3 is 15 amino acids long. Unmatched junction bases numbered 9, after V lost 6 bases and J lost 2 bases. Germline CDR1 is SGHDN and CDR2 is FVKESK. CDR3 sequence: CASSPTGTANYGYTF. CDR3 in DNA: TGTGCCAGCAGTCCTACCGGGACAGCCAACTATGGCTACACCTTC.

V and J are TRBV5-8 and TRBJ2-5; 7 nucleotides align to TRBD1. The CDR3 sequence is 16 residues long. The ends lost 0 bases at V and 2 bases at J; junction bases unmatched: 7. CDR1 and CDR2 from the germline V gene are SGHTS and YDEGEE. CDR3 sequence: CASSLARTGLQETQYF. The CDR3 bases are TGTGCCAGCAGCTTGGCCCGGACAGGCCTACAAGAGACCCAGTACTTC.

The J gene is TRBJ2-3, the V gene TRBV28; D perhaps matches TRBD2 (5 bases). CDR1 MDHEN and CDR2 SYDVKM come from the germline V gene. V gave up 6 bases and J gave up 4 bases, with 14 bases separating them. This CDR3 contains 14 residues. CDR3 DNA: TGTGCCAGCAGGCCGGCGGGCCCGCCAGATACGCAGTATTTT. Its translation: CASRPAGPPDTQYF.

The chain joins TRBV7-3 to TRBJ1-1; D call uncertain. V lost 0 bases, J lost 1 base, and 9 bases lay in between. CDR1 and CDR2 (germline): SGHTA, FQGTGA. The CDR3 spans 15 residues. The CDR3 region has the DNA TGTGCCAGCAGCTTAACCGGGTCCCGGAACACTGAAGCTTTCTTT. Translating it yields CASSLTGSRNTEAFF.

The DNA for the CDR3 is TGTGCCAGCAGTTACGTGAGCCCAAACTATGGCTACACCTTC. It encodes CASSYVSPNYGYTF. The chain joins TRBV6-2 or TRBV6-3 to TRBJ1-2; D remains unclear. V shed 2 bases and J shed 2 bases, with 9 bases lying between them. This CDR3 has 14 amino acids. Looked up from germline, CDR1 is MNHEY and CDR2 is SVGEGT.

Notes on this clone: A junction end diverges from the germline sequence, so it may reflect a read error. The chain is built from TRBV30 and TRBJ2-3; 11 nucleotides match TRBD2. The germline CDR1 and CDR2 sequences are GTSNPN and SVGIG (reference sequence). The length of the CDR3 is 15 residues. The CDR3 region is CAWSVRPPLAGELHF. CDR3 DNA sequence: TGTGCCTGGAGTGTAAGGCCCCCACTAGCGGGGGAGCTGCATTTT.

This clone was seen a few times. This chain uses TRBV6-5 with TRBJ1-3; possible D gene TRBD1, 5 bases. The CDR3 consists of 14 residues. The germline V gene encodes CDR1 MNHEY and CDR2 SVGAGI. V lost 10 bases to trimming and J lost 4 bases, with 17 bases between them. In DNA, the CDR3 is TGTGCCACCTGTCTAGGGGTTTCCGGAAACACCATATATTTT. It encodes CATCLGVSGNTIYF.

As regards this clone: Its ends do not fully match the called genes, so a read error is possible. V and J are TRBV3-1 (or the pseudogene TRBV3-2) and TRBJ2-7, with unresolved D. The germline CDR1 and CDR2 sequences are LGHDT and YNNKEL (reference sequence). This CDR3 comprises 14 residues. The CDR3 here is CASSEDVTSYEQYF. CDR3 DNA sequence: TGTGCCAGCAGCGAAGACGTAACATCATACGAGCAGTACTTC.

CDR3 protein: CASSLVGGTGDGYTF. In nucleotides, the CDR3 is TGTGCCAGCAGCTTAGTAGGGGGGACAGGGGATGGCTACACCTTC. This chain uses TRBV7-8 with TRBJ1-2; TRBD1 aligns across 10 bases. V dropped 1 base and J dropped 6; count of bases not matched to a gene: 5. Germline V CDR1 and CDR2: SGHVS, FQNEAQ. CDR3 length: 15 amino acids.